These 10 T cell receptor beta chains share one sample of origin, sequenced in a study of T cell responses to AZD1222 COVID-19 vaccine. Assay: immunoSEQ multiplex PCR; the TCRdb copy retains only in-frame clones and omits some. This table holds 150,000 to 200,000 clones, around 93% found once. Here the sequenced sample was peripheral blood, taken on day 0 of AZD1222 vaccination. The receptors here all came from an adult in good health.

J is TRBJ2-5 and V is TRBV27; 8 bases fit TRBD2. From germline, CDR1 is MNHEY and CDR2 SMNVEV (reference sequence). J was trimmed by 4 bases and V by 2 bases; bases with no gene match: 6. The CDR3 totals 15 residues. CDR3 nucleotide sequence: TGTGCCAGCAGTTTAGCCCCCGGGGGGGGAGAGACCCAGTACTTC. This sequence encodes CASSLAPGGGETQYF.

J is TRBJ2-1 and V is TRBV5-4; perhaps D is TRBD1 or TRBD2 (5 bases each). Germline V gives CDR1 SGHNT, CDR2 YYREEE (reference sequence). V was pared by 1 base and J by 4 bases, with 12 bases between. The CDR3 is 15 residues long. For the CDR3, the DNA is TGTGCCAGCAGCTTGTTGGGGGAACCGTACAATGAGCAGTTCTTC. It codes for CASSLLGEPYNEQFF.

The V and J genes are TRBV4-1 and TRBJ2-3, with D possibly TRBD1 on 5 matching bases. Germline V gene data show CDR1 as MGHRA and CDR2 as YSYEKL. The CDR3 totals 16 residues. V gave up 4 bases and J gave up 4 bases, with 18 bases separating them. CDR3 coding DNA: TGCGCCAGCAGCCTTCTTCCCGCGGCAGGGCCAGATACGCAGTATTTT. Protein: CASSLLPAAGPDTQYF.

This chain links TRBV11-3 with TRBJ2-7, with D maybe TRBD2 (7 bases). The germline gives CDR1 SGHNT, CDR2 YENEEA. V was trimmed by 4 bases and J by 3 bases, leaving 16 bases between them. The CDR3 totals 15 residues. This CDR3 reads CASSSPLGGGYEQYF. The CDR3 DNA sequence: TGTGCCAGCAGCTCCCCCTTGGGAGGGGGCTACGAGCAGTACTTC.

This chain joins TRBV4-1 and TRBJ1-4; 7 positions match TRBD1. V lost 2 bases, J lost 8 bases, and 5 bases stayed unmatched. The CDR3 length is 14 residues. Germline V gives CDR1 MGHRA, CDR2 YSYEKL. Here the CDR3 DNA reads TGCGCCAGCAGCCAAAGGGGGCGTTGGGAAAAACTGTTTTTT. It yields the protein CASSQRGRWEKLFF.

The CDR3 protein is CATRRGGTDTQYF. Here the CDR3 DNA reads TGTGCCACCAGGAGGGGGGGAACAGATACGCAGTATTTT. This sequence joins TRBV19 and TRBJ2-3, with a tentative D call TRBD2 (7 bases). The CDR3 has 13 residues. Looked up from germline, CDR1 is LNHDA and CDR2 is SQIVND (reference sequence). Trimming shortened V by 10 bases and J by 3 bases, and 14 bases separated the two germline ends. The variable domain in full, with the rest retrieved from reference TRBV19 and TRBJ2-3, is DGGITQSPKYLFRKEGQNVTLSCEQNLNHDAMYWYRQDPGQGLRLIYYSQIVNDFQKGDIAEGYSVSREKKESFPLTVTSAQKNPTAFYLCATRRGGTDTQYFGPGTRLTVL.

This chain uses TRBV10-1 with TRBJ2-1; 7 positions agree with TRBD1. Losses at the gene ends were 4 bases for V and 3 bases for J; bases not matched to a gene: 0. The CDR3 totals 13 residues. The germline V gene has CDR1 WNHNN and CDR2 SYGVQD (reference sequence). For the CDR3, the DNA is TGCGCCAGCAGTGCAGGGGGCTACAATGAGCAGTTCTTC. The encoded protein is CASSAGGYNEQFF.

The V gene is TRBV28, the J gene TRBJ1-6; 8 bases are shared with TRBD1. Unmatched junction bases numbered 10, after V lost 5 bases and J lost 10 bases. The germline gives CDR1 MDHEN, CDR2 SYDVKM. The CDR3 contains 15 residues. CDR3 protein: CASSPGQGRGSPLHF. The DNA for the CDR3 is TGTGCCAGCAGTCCCGGACAGGGCAGGGGATCACCCCTCCACTTT. Full variable domain (remainder filled in from reference TRBV28 and TRBJ1-6): DVKVTQSSRYLVKRTGEKVFLECVQDMDHENMFWYRQDPGLGLRLIYFSYDVKMKEKGDIPEGYSVSREKKERFSLILESASTNQTSMYLCASSPGQGRGSPLHFGNGTRLTVT.

V and J are TRBV27 and TRBJ2-1; 9 bases agree with TRBD1. V shed 5 bases, J shed 9 bases, and the junction held 8 bases outside the gene matches. The CDR3 length is 14 residues. Germline values: CDR1 MNHEY, CDR2 SMNVEV (reference sequence). As DNA, the CDR3 is TGTGCCAGCAGTCCGTTGGACAGGGGAGGTGAGCAGTTCTTC. This codes for CASSPLDRGGEQFF.

The gene calls are TRBV7-3 and TRBJ1-5; no reliable D call. V was cut by 4 bases and J by 5 bases, with 9 bases left in between. The CDR3 has 13 amino acids. Germline CDR1 SGHTA, CDR2 FQGTGA. CDR3 sequence (DNA): TGTGCCAGCAGCTATACGCCAGATCAGCCCCAGCATTTT. Amino acid sequence: CASSYTPDQPQHF.